This is a list of T cell receptor beta chains from one sample in a study of response to subunit inactivated influenza vaccine. One entry per CDR3 protein results from TCRdb running MiXCR on the RT-PCR reads. Found here are about half a million distinct CDR3 sequences, around 9.9% of them singletons; the top ten hold about 12%. Sample: PBMCs from blood, taken 45 days after vaccination. Receptors originate from a man aged 45-65 years who received an inactivated influenza vaccine. CDR3s include the opening cysteine and the closing phenylalanine or tryptophan. D genes are given only for firm matches. Clone size is given for some rows only: seen once, a few or many times, or a class if the clone is expanded.

>TRBJ2-7|NA|NA|TRBV20-1
CSAREGNYEQYF
TGCAGTGCTAGAGAGGGAAACTACGAGCAGTACTTC
>TRBJ1-1|few|NA|TRBV5-1
CASSLRPSGVMNTEAFF
TGCGCCAGCAGCTTAAGGCCCAGTGGGGTAATGAACACTGAAGCTTTCTTT
>TRBJ2-1|NA|NA|TRBV5-1
CASSEAVTARNEQFF
TGCGCCAGCAGCGAAGCCGTGACTGCGAGGAATGAGCAGTTCTTC
>TRBJ2-5|NA|TRBD1|TRBV9
CASSARGQGSKSAQYF
TGTGCCAGCAGCGCTAGAGGACAGGGTAGTAAGTCGGCCCAGTACTTC
>TRBJ2-3|many|TRBD2|TRBV29-1
CSVVGRALDTQYF
TGCAGCGTTGTTGGGAGGGCCTTAGATACGCAGTATTTT
>TRBJ1-6|NA|NA|TRBV2
CATQQQRNSPLHF
TGTGCCACCCAACAGCAAAGGAATTCACCCCTCCACTTT
>TRBJ2-1|few|TRBD2|TRBV12-3/TRBV12-4
CASEFTRTSGMGPGNEQFF
TGTGCCAGTGAATTCACTAGGACTAGCGGGATGGGGCCGGGCAATGAGCAGTTCTTC
>TRBJ2-5|few|NA|TRBV7-9
CASSLELLKETQYF
TGTGCCAGCAGCTTAGAACTACTTAAAGAGACCCAGTACTTC
>TRBJ2-7|few|NA|TRBV5-1
CASSSFGGQNYEQYF
TGCGCCAGCAGCTCCTTCGGGGGGCAGAACTACGAGCAGTACTTC
>TRBJ2-5|NA|NA|TRBV30
CAWNDGPETQYF
TGTGCCTGGAATGACGGGCCGGAGACCCAGTACTTC
>TRBJ1-1|many|TRBD1|TRBV4-3
CASSQDRGQGAFF
TGCGCCAGCAGCCAAGACAGGGGGCAGGGAGCTTTCTTT
>TRBJ1-2|once|NA|TRBV7-2
CASSLERGAIGGYTF
TGTGCCAGCAGCTTAGAGCGGGGAGCAATTGGTGGCTACACCTTC
>TRBJ2-3|NA|NA|TRBV20-1
CSARDLLQEGRTDTQYF
TGCAGTGCTAGAGATTTGTTGCAGGAGGGCCGAACAGATACGCAGTATTTT
>TRBJ1-1|many|NA|TRBV5-6
CASSLTVSTEAFF
TGTGCCAGCAGCCTGACAGTTAGCACTGAAGCTTTCTTT
>TRBJ1-5|few|NA|TRBV12-3/TRBV12-4
CASNRQGNQPQHF
TGTGCCAGCAACCGACAGGGCAATCAGCCCCAGCATTTT
>TRBJ1-2|NA|TRBD1|TRBV20-1
CSAAGQGVANYGYTF
TGCAGTGCGGCGGGACAGGGGGTGGCTAACTATGGCTACACCTTC
>TRBJ2-4|few|NA|TRBV28
CASSLGPENIQYF
TGTGCCAGCAGTTTGGGCCCGGAAAACATTCAGTACTTC
>TRBJ2-2|NA|TRBD1|TRBV20-1
CSAPAGTGTGELFF
TGCAGTGCTCCCGCCGGGACAGGGACCGGGGAGCTGTTTTTT
>TRBJ2-2|many|TRBD1|TRBV4-1
CASSQKQGWAGELFF
TGCGCCAGCAGCCAAAAACAGGGGTGGGCCGGGGAGCTGTTTTTT
>TRBJ2-7|many|NA|TRBV25-1
CASGGTYEQYF
TGTGCCAGCGGGGGGACTTACGAGCAGTACTTC
>TRBJ2-3|few|TRBD2|TRBV7-9
CASSRTSGGALADTQYF
TGTGCCAGCAGCCGGACTAGCGGGGGGGCTTTGGCCGATACGCAGTATTTT
>TRBJ2-3|few|TRBD1|TRBV18
CASSPGQSDTQYF
TGTGCCAGCTCACCGGGACAGTCAGATACGCAGTATTTT
>TRBJ2-3|NA|NA|TRBV11-2
CASRQGRGVVDTQYF
TGTGCCAGCAGACAAGGGCGCGGGGTGGTGGATACGCAGTATTTT
>TRBJ1-1|NA|NA|TRBV7-6
CASSPLRTDSMNTEAFF
TGTGCCAGCAGCCCACTTAGGACGGACAGCATGAACACTGAAGCTTTCTTT
>TRBJ1-6|many|NA|TRBV5-1
CASSLRGSNSPLHF
TGCGCCAGCAGCTTGAGGGGAAGTAATTCACCCCTCCACTTT
>TRBJ2-7|NA|NA|TRBV12-3/TRBV12-4
CASSLVGVHEQYF
TGTGCCAGCAGTTTAGTCGGGGTCCACGAGCAGTACTTC
>TRBJ1-4|few|NA|TRBV4-3
CASSQDYQATNEKLFF
TGCGCCAGCAGCCAAGATTATCAAGCAACTAATGAAAAACTGTTTTTT
>TRBJ2-4|few|TRBD1|TRBV5-1
CASSLATGGWNIQYF
TGCGCCAGCAGCTTGGCAACAGGGGGGTGGAACATTCAGTACTTC
>TRBJ2-1|few|NA|TRBV6-2/TRBV6-3
CASSRPAGPPSYNEQFF
TGTGCCAGCAGCCGTCCGGCGGGCCCTCCCTCCTACAATGAGCAGTTCTTC
>TRBJ2-3|many|NA|TRBV7-2
CASSLDGRSDTQYF
TGTGCCAGCAGCTTGGATGGAAGGTCAGATACGCAGTATTTT
>TRBJ2-7|many|NA|TRBV3-1
CASSQSGRADEQYF
NA
>TRBJ2-1|NA|NA|TRBV5-1
CASSLSGAAHNEQFF
TGCGCCAGCAGCTTGTCAGGGGCAGCCCACAATGAGCAGTTCTTC
>TRBJ1-2|few|TRBD1|TRBV12-3/TRBV12-4
CASSLGTGEAYGYTF
TGTGCCAGCAGTCTCGGGACAGGGGAGGCCTATGGCTACACCTTC
>TRBJ2-1|NA|TRBD2|TRBV20-1
CSARDFRQRGDEQFF
TGCAGTGCTAGAGATTTTCGACAGCGGGGCGATGAGCAGTTCTTC
>TRBJ2-7|NA|TRBD2|TRBV7-8
CASSSREGGSYEQYF
TGTGCCAGCAGCTCTCGCGAGGGCGGGAGCTACGAGCAGTACTTC
>TRBJ2-5|NA|NA|TRBV7-2
CASSFPGSGPQETQYF
TGTGCCAGCAGCTTCCCGGGTAGCGGACCGCAAGAGACCCAGTACTTC
>TRBJ2-6|few|NA|TRBV28
CASSVHPRDLTF
TGTGCCAGCAGCGTTCATCCGAGGGACCTGACTTTC
>TRBJ1-2|few|TRBD1|TRBV6-1
CASSETSTGVGYTF
TGTGCCAGCAGTGAAACCTCGACAGGGGTTGGCTACACCTTC
>TRBJ2-2|many|TRBD1|TRBV18
CASSPPRQGGAGELFF
TGTGCCAGCTCACCTCCTCGACAGGGGGGCGCCGGGGAGCTGTTTTTT
>TRBJ1-2|NA|NA|TRBV6-1
CASRNRVKGTWSYTF
TGTGCCAGCAGAAACAGGGTTAAAGGAACTTGGAGCTACACCTTC
>TRBJ1-1|NA|NA|TRBV12-3/TRBV12-4
CASSWGGTNTEAFF
TGTGCCAGCAGTTGGGGCGGCACGAACACTGAAGCTTTCTTT
>TRBJ2-7|many|TRBD1|TRBV4-2
CASSLPTGANEQYF
TGTGCCAGCAGCTTACCGACAGGGGCGAACGAGCAGTACTTC
>TRBJ2-1|NA|TRBD1|TRBV4-1
CASSPDLGPRKGRGYRGEQFF
TGCGCCAGCAGCCCCGACCTCGGACCCCGAAAGGGACGGGGTTACAGGGGTGAGCAGTTCTTC
>TRBJ1-5|few|NA|TRBV10-2
CASSERRTPQHF
TGCGCCAGCAGTGAGCGCCGGACGCCCCAGCATTTT
>TRBJ1-2|few|NA|TRBV12-3/TRBV12-4
CAIGRDYGYTF
TGTGCCATTGGACGAGACTATGGCTACACCTTC
>TRBJ2-3|few|NA|TRBV11-2
CASSLETILGDTQYF
TGTGCCAGCAGCTTAGAGACCATTTTGGGAGATACGCAGTATTTT
>TRBJ2-2|NA|TRBD2|TRBV27
CASRRRGLAGTNANTGELFF
TGTGCCAGCAGACGGAGGGGACTAGCGGGAACGAACGCGAACACCGGGGAGCTGTTTTTT
>TRBJ2-1|few|NA|TRBV3-1
CASSQSTAYNEQFF
TGTGCCAGCAGCCAATCTACAGCCTACAATGAGCAGTTCTTC
>TRBJ2-1|few|NA|TRBV7-2
CASSSSWGIYNEQFF
TGTGCCAGCAGCTCCTCTTGGGGCATCTACAATGAGCAGTTCTTC
>TRBJ1-5|NA|NA|TRBV27
CASSSQGQPQHF
TGTGCCAGCAGTTCTCAGGGCCAGCCCCAGCATTTT
>TRBJ1-1|few|NA|TRBV20-1
CSASLGQTNTEAFF
TGCAGTGCTAGTCTCGGACAGACGAACACTGAAGCTTTCTTT
>TRBJ2-7|many|TRBD1|TRBV7-2
CASSLGQGANEQYF
TGTGCCAGCAGCCTCGGACAGGGGGCCAACGAGCAGTACTTC
>TRBJ1-1|NA|TRBD1|TRBV10-3
CAISDRDRGGPEAFF
TGTGCCATCAGTGACCGAGACAGGGGCGGCCCTGAAGCTTTCTTT
>TRBJ1-5|many|TRBD1|TRBV6-1
CASSETGGLSNQPQHF
TGTGCCAGCAGTGAAACAGGGGGGCTTAGCAATCAGCCCCAGCATTTT
>TRBJ2-5|few|NA|TRBV5-5
CASSPEDGRQETQYF
TGTGCCAGCAGCCCCGAAGACGGGAGACAAGAGACCCAGTACTTC
>TRBJ2-1|few|TRBD2|TRBV20-1
CSAKSSGSYNEQFF
TGCAGTGCTAAATCTAGCGGCTCCTACAATGAGCAGTTCTTC
>TRBJ2-5|few|TRBD2|TRBV28
CASSFLLAGRGETQYF
TGTGCCAGCAGTTTCTTGCTAGCGGGTAGGGGAGAGACCCAGTACTTC
>TRBJ2-1|many|NA|TRBV12-3/TRBV12-4
CASSLTGRSYNEQFF
TGTGCCAGCAGTTTGACAGGGAGGTCCTACAATGAGCAGTTCTTC
>TRBJ2-5|NA|NA|TRBV10-3
CAIRDRRETQYF
TGTGCCATCAGGGACAGAAGAGAGACCCAGTACTTC